Listed below are T cell receptor beta chains from one sample, sequenced in a study of blood T cells in healthy people across ages. TCRdb recomputed calls from the 5' RACE reads with MiXCR, one row per CDR3 protein. The sample shows more than 1,000,000 distinct CDR3 sequences, under 30% of them seen only once. These data are also associated with another study on T cells of mothers and their children.

The sample comprised blood. These receptors were taken from a girl aged 2-9 years in good health. CDR3s include the opening cysteine and the closing phenylalanine or tryptophan. Fields, in order: J gene, V gene, clone size, D gene, CDR3 protein, CDR3 DNA. D genes are given only for firm matches. Not every row has a clone size; where given, it reads once, few, many or a size class.

TRBJ2-1 | TRBV29-1 | - | TRBD2 | CSVESSGSSYNEQFF | TGCAGCGTTGAATCTAGCGGTAGCTCCTACAATGAGCAGTTCTTC
TRBJ2-5 | TRBV11-2 | few | - | CASSLDRQGQVRLAEETQYF | TGTGCCAGCAGCTTAGATCGGCAGGGACAGGTTAGACTAGCAGAAGAGACCCAGTACTTC
TRBJ2-5 | TRBV27 | few | TRBD2 | CASSSSGGNQETQYF | TGTGCCAGCAGCTCTAGCGGGGGGAATCAAGAGACCCAGTACTTC
TRBJ2-1 | TRBV7-9 | - | TRBD2 | CASSLAEVAGNIWDEQFF | TGTGCCAGCAGCTTAGCGGAGGTAGCGGGGAATATTTGGGATGAGCAGTTCTTC
TRBJ2-7 | TRBV20-1 | many | - | CSASEWGAIGYEQYF | TGCAGTGCTAGTGAGTGGGGGGCAATCGGATACGAGCAGTACTTC
TRBJ2-3 | TRBV5-1 | few | TRBD2 | CASSLARTSGEITDTQYF | TGCGCCAGCAGCTTGGCGAGGACTAGCGGGGAGATCACAGATACGCAGTATTTT
TRBJ2-2 | TRBV28 | few | - | CASSLMQGAGELFF | TGTGCCAGCAGTTTAATGCAGGGCGCCGGGGAGCTGTTTTTT
TRBJ2-5 | TRBV28 | few | TRBD2 | CASSLWVQREGQETQYF | TGTGCCAGCAGTTTATGGGTCCAGCGGGAGGGCCAAGAGACCCAGTACTTC
TRBJ1-2 | TRBV7-2 | - | - | CASSFNAGGYTF | TGTGCCAGCAGCTTTAATGCGGGGGGCTACACCTTC
TRBJ1-5 | TRBV20-1 | - | - | CSASSGQTRPQHF | TGCAGTGCTAGTAGCGGGCAGACGCGGCCCCAGCATTTT
TRBJ2-7 | TRBV7-9 | few | TRBD2 | CASIPVLAGDSYEQYF | TGTGCCAGCATCCCAGTCCTAGCGGGGGATTCCTACGAGCAGTACTTC
TRBJ1-4 | TRBV11-2 | - | - | CASSRTGIGEKLFF | TGTGCCAGCAGCCGAACAGGGATCGGTGAAAAACTGTTTTTT
TRBJ2-7 | TRBV5-4 | - | TRBD1 | CASSKGQVYEQYF | TGTGCCAGCAGCAAAGGACAGGTCTACGAGCAGTACTTC
TRBJ2-4 | TRBV28 | - | - | CASSFGLPGNIQYF | TGTGCCAGCAGTTTTGGGCTGCCGGGAAACATTCAGTACTTC
TRBJ2-1 | TRBV28 | - | TRBD2 | CASSLVAGGNNNEQFF | TGTGCCAGCAGTTTGGTTGCGGGAGGTAATAACAATGAGCAGTTCTTC
TRBJ2-5 | TRBV10-3 | - | - | CAISEAALTLRETQYF | TGTGCCATCAGTGAGGCCGCTCTCACCCTACGGGAGACCCAGTACTTC
TRBJ1-5 | TRBV7-8 | - | - | CASSLQQARNQPQHF | TGTGCCAGCAGCTTACAGCAGGCCCGCAATCAGCCCCAGCATTTT
TRBJ2-5 | TRBV18 | - | - | CASSPPEEGEETQYF | TGTGCCAGCTCACCACCGGAGGAGGGGGAGGAGACCCAGTACTTC
TRBJ2-3 | TRBV29-1 | - | - | CSVGDEGRWFTDTQYF | TGCAGCGTGGGGGACGAGGGGAGGTGGTTCACAGATACGCAGTATTTT
TRBJ2-6 | TRBV12-5 | - | - | CASGLAGAQGANVLTF | TGTGCTAGTGGTTTGGCAGGGGCGCAAGGGGCCAACGTCCTGACTTTC
TRBJ2-7 | TRBV20-1 | few | - | CSAYRGGGYEQYF | TGCAGTGCTTACAGGGGAGGGGGCTACGAGCAGTACTTC
TRBJ2-7 | TRBV5-5 | - | - | CASSLNWGFYEQYF | TGTGCCAGCAGCTTGAATTGGGGGTTCTACGAGCAGTACTTC
TRBJ2-1 | TRBV4-1 | - | - | CASSQEISNEQFF | TGCGCCAGCAGCCAAGAAATCAGCAATGAGCAGTTCTTC
TRBJ2-1 | TRBV29-1 | - | - | CSVYEGTGLSSSYNEQFF | TGCAGCGTTTACGAGGGCACGGGACTCTCGAGCTCCTACAATGAGCAGTTCTTC
TRBJ2-2 | TRBV7-2 | few | TRBD1 | CASSFVTGVGTGELFF | TGTGCCAGCAGCTTCGTTACAGGGGTGGGCACCGGGGAGCTGTTTTTT
TRBJ2-3 | TRBV6-5 | few | TRBD2 | CASSQRTSLTGTQYF | TGTGCCAGCAGCCAGAGGACTAGCCTCACAGGTACGCAGTATTTT
TRBJ2-1 | TRBV5-5 | many | - | CASSFRGDEQFF | TGTGCCAGCAGCTTTCGTGGCGATGAGCAGTTCTTC
TRBJ2-3 | TRBV6-5 | - | - | CASSSPLVSVDTQYF | TGTGCCAGCAGTTCACCCCTAGTATCGGTAGATACGCAGTATTTT
TRBJ2-3 | TRBV6-1 | few | - | CASGRDRGTDTQYF | TGTGCCAGCGGGAGGGACAGAGGTACAGATACGCAGTATTTT
TRBJ2-7 | TRBV7-2 | few | TRBD2 | CASSLGGSGNEQYF | TGTGCCAGCAGCCTGGGGGGTAGCGGGAACGAGCAGTACTTC
TRBJ2-1 | TRBV10-3 | few | TRBD2 | CAISGGLGNEQFF | TGTGCCATCAGTGGGGGACTAGGTAATGAGCAGTTCTTC
TRBJ2-7 | TRBV3-1 | - | - | CASSQVGTDSYEQYF | TGTGCCAGCAGCCAAGTGGGGACCGACTCCTACGAGCAGTACTTC
TRBJ1-4 | TRBV12-3/TRBV12-4 | - | TRBD1 | CASSWGQAATNEKLFF | TGTGCCAGCAGTTGGGGACAGGCTGCAACTAATGAAAAACTGTTTTTT
TRBJ2-7 | TRBV7-3 | few | TRBD1 | CASSSQGVGEQYF | TGTGCCAGCAGCAGCCAGGGGGTGGGCGAGCAGTACTTC
TRBJ2-1 | TRBV7-9 | - | - | CASSLVEYEQFF | TGTGCCAGCAGCTTAGTTGAATATGAGCAGTTCTTC
TRBJ2-2 | TRBV3-1 | - | - | CASSPTAGAGELFF | TGTGCCAGCAGCCCTACAGCGGGCGCCGGGGAGCTGTTTTTT
TRBJ2-5 | TRBV2 | once | - | CASSGERETQYF | TGTGCCAGCAGTGGAGAAAGAGAGACCCAGTACTTC
TRBJ2-7 | TRBV11-2 | once | - | CASSFGSGKFEQYF | TGTGCCAGCAGCTTCGGGTCAGGGAAGTTCGAGCAGTACTTC
TRBJ2-7 | TRBV7-2 | - | TRBD2 | CASSSLAGGYYEQYF | TGTGCCAGCAGCTCTCTTGCGGGGGGATACTACGAGCAGTACTTC
TRBJ2-7 | TRBV2 | - | - | CASSLGERVFEQYF | TGTGCCAGCAGTTTAGGAGAGCGGGTTTTCGAGCAGTACTTC
TRBJ1-2 | TRBV11-2 | - | - | CASSLDEGYGYTF | TGTGCCAGCAGCTTAGACGAAGGGTACGGCTACACCTTC
TRBJ2-5 | TRBV9 | many | - | CASSPDGTIVQETQYF | TGTGCCAGCAGCCCTGACGGGACAATCGTCCAAGAGACCCAGTACTTC
TRBJ1-2 | TRBV2 | - | - | CASSESTSGSGHTF | TGTGCCAGCAGTGAATCCACCTCAGGGAGCGGGCACACCTTC
TRBJ1-1 | TRBV29-1 | - | - | CSVLGQRPVATEAFF | TGCAGCGTCCTTGGACAGCGTCCGGTAGCCACTGAAGCTTTCTTT
TRBJ2-1 | TRBV19 | - | TRBD2 | CASSIQAGVTYNEQFF | TGTGCCAGTAGTATCCAGGCGGGAGTCACCTACAATGAGCAGTTCTTC
TRBJ2-5 | TRBV7-9 | - | - | CASNQQRAAETQYF | TGTGCCAGCAACCAACAGCGGGCGGCGGAGACCCAGTACTTC
TRBJ1-1 | TRBV11-1 | few | - | CASTGNLNTWAFF | TGTGCCAGCACCGGGAACTTGAACACTTGGGCTTTCTTT
TRBJ1-3 | TRBV4-3 | - | - | CASSQGQGQGNTIYF | TGCGCCAGCAGCCAAGGGCAGGGGCAAGGAAACACCATATATTTT
TRBJ2-6 | TRBV9 | - | - | CASSVDRVLANVLTF | TGTGCCAGCAGCGTAGATAGGGTTTTGGCCAACGTCCTGACTTTC
TRBJ2-1 | TRBV11-3 | few | - | CASSTRVNNEQFF | TGCGCCAGCAGCACCAGGGTTAACAATGAGCAGTTCTTC
TRBJ2-3 | TRBV5-1 | - | - | CAGSLSGSTPLTQYF | TGCGCCGGCAGCTTAAGCGGCAGCACCCCCCTTACGCAGTATTTT
TRBJ2-2 | TRBV7-9 | few | - | CASGEAGELFF | TGTGCCAGCGGGGAGGCCGGGGAGCTGTTTTTT
TRBJ2-1 | TRBV7-9 | few | TRBD1 | CASSTIQGAYEQFF | TGTGCCAGCAGCACTATACAGGGGGCTTATGAGCAGTTCTTC
TRBJ1-2 | TRBV12-3/TRBV12-4 | few | - | CASSSDYTGYTF | TGTGCCAGCAGTTCCGATTATACAGGCTACACCTTC